This T cell receptor (beta chain) was recorded in a study of naive and memory T cell subsets (dated by TCRdb to the late 2010s). Describing the broader study: An open-source, UMI-based TCR alpha and beta sequencing pipeline was applied to sorted naive and memory peripheral blood T cell subsets. IgG serology results and the functional CMV T cell responses were in complete agreement. RNA was DNase-treated and reverse transcribed with TCR constant-region primers, mostly using SuperScript III.

In its sample, this clonotype was seen a few times. No antigen is known for it. Nothing much larger sits one base from this clone, and base qualities are not available. The paper's findings and limits, for the study overall: Single alpha or beta chain sequences, rather than paired alpha/beta receptors, were used to define clonotypes. A few larger clonotypes were present in naive repertoires, especially CD8 naive repertoires, and these clonotypes were possibly memory cells re-expressing CD45RA. In both CD4 and CD8 cells, a rise in Gini index and a fall in Shannon and inverse Simpson diversity were observed from naive through CM, EM and EMRA. Following error correction, more than 90% of naive TCR sequences occurred only once, which made naive abundance distributions much steeper than those of memory subsets. The abundance of TCRs followed a power law with an exponent that differed between naive and memory subsets yet stayed consistent across the three individuals. The repertoire findings for the naive and memory subsets could not be validated against a ground truth because none was available. RNA-based TCR counts may be affected by expression changes linked to T cell activation and differentiation.

Library creation used UMI-ligation and nested PCR. The beta constant-region primer consisted of an equimolar mixture of two oligonucleotides that together covered TRBC1 and TRBC2. The ligated cDNA went through four rounds of PCR with nested alpha and beta constant-region primers together with the SP2 primer. A single-stranded oligonucleotide carrying the SP2 primer and a 12-nucleotide UMI was ligated to the 3' end of the cDNA by T4 RNA ligase 1. Incubation of the ligation reaction was carried out at 16 degrees C for roughly 18-24 hours. PCR2 was typically run as a SYBR Green qPCR and stopped at a predetermined threshold to prevent over-amplification. Apart from the first purification, every purification step used Agencourt AMPure XP magnetic beads. Libraries were quantified by Qubit and checked on a TapeStation, where a main peak was expected near 650 bp. Pooled libraries were sequenced on an Illumina MiSeq with v2 2x251 paired-end kits, typically giving roughly 0.85-2.2 million reads per sample. Libraries were pooled at around 4 nM per sample, and roughly 4.5-7.5% PhiX was added to improve cluster recognition. As for how the authors treated the data: Using tag matching that tolerated one base-pair mismatch, Decombinator assigned V and J genes to FASTQ reads that had been processed by Demultiplexor. Collapsinator relied on UMIs to fix sequencing errors as well as frequency errors caused by PCR heterogeneity. TCRs were translated and CDR3s were extracted from the conserved cysteine to the FGXG phenylalanine by CDR3Translator, with non-productive sequences being flagged. Gini, Shannon entropy and inverse Simpson indices were calculated on repertoires subsampled to equal numbers of UMI-defined TCRs. Power-law fits to clonotype abundance distributions were performed by maximum likelihood within the linear range. For one naive CD8 sample, the pipeline and MIGEC produced similar UMI counts, unique TCR numbers and clonal distributions. In one analysis, naive TCRs that were also found in any memory subset of the same donor were excluded from the naive repertoire. Repertoires were searched for several thousand CMV-associated CDR3 sequences compiled from VDJdb and a published dataset. In TCRdb, the public reads were trimmed at Q25 with fastp and aligned with MiXCR, with productive beta chains retained. Every distinct CDR3 protein forms one entry, paired with its most common genes and DNA. Here the V and J calls rest on TCRdb's processing, not on the authors' analysis. The sample records fewer than 150,000 distinct CDR3 sequences, about 20% of which are singletons. The leading ten clones occupy 0.55% to 0.75% of the sample.

Trimming leaves V shorter by 1 base and J shorter by 4 bases, with the junction holding 3 bases beyond the gene matches. The germline V gene encodes CDR1 SEHNR and CDR2 FQNEAQ (reference sequence). The CDR3 runs 16 residues from the cysteine to the phenylalanine. Just the 48-base CDR3 DNA is kept, in frame starting at base 1. From the second PCR step on, the TCR alpha and beta chain libraries were amplified in separate reactions. Donor CMV status was determined by IFNgamma production from CD4+ T cells after overnight stimulation of fresh PBMCs with CMV viral lysate. Using Miltenyi beads, CD4 T cells were first positively selected, and CD8 T cells were then positively selected from the CD4-negative fraction. After staining for CD3, CD4, CD8, CD45RA, CD27 and a live/dead dye, cells were sorted on a BD Aria II into four subsets based on CD45RA and CD27. Blood was obtained from a few healthy volunteers, and the blood from each volunteer was fractionated into CD4 and CD8 T cells and subsequently into four differentiation subsets. Roughly 120 ml of peripheral blood was collected from each donor, and PBMC were isolated from the blood using Ficoll-Paque PLUS density-gradient centrifugation. The sorted cells were lysed in RLT buffer, after which RNA was extracted using a Qiagen RNeasy kit and kept at -80 degrees C.

Here the chain combines TRBV7-9 and TRBJ2-3; a stretch of 12 junction bases matches TRBD2. The receptor's source is a human donor in good health. Sequencing was done on a sample of naive CD8+ T cells from blood. The cell subset or site label of this sample denotes: naive T cells, CD45RA high CD27+. In nucleotides, the sequence is TGTGCCAGCAGCTTAGGACTAGCGGGAGATCCAGATACGCAGTATTTT. Translated, this gives CASSLGLAGDPDTQYF.